The 8 T cell receptor beta chains listed next were all sequenced from one sample in a study of identical twins. One entry per CDR3 protein results from TCRdb running MiXCR on the 5' RACE reads. The sample has hundreds of thousands of distinct CDR3 sequences; over 8.5% are singletons. The same data also went into a second study, on yellow fever vaccine responses in identical twins.

The sequenced sample was PBMCs. These receptors were collected from a woman aged 18-30 years in good health.

This clonotype has more than one count but fewer than ten. V and J are TRBV20-1 and TRBJ2-3; D unclear. Germline V gives CDR1 DFQATT, CDR2 SNEGSKA (reference sequence). Trimming took 5 bases from V and 4 from J, leaving 19 bases between them. There are 15 residues in the CDR3. The DNA for the CDR3 is TGCAGTGCTCACGAGCCGCACCGACGCTCAGATACGCAGTATTTT. The encoded protein is CSAHEPHRRSDTQYF.

This clonotype has just a few counts. V is TRBV9 and J is TRBJ2-3; TRBD2 might be the D (6 bases). The CDR3 covers 18 residues. Trimming removed 3 bases from V and 1 base from J, with 21 bases in between. Per the germline V gene, CDR1 is SGDLS and CDR2 is YYNGEE. DNA of the CDR3: TGTGCCAGCAGCGGATCCGGTGGAGCGCGGGGTCGCACAGATACGCAGTATTTT. Amino acids: CASSGSGGARGRTDTQYF.

Only one count was recorded for this clonotype. The CDR3 spells CAWGTGDGYEQYF. The CDR3 bases are TGTGCCTGGGGGACGGGGGACGGATACGAGCAGTACTTC. V and J are TRBV30 and TRBJ2-7; D possibly corresponds to TRBD2 (6 bases). The CDR3 extends over 13 amino acids. CDR1 is GTSNPN and CDR2 is SVGIG in the germline V gene (reference sequence). V dropped 5 bases and J dropped 4 bases, with 15 bases sitting between them.

The sample holds many counts of this clonotype. CDR3: CASSLEGLITTDTQYF. CDR3 DNA: TGTGCCAGCAGCTTAGAAGGACTGATCACCACAGATACGCAGTATTTT. This chain links TRBV7-2 with TRBJ2-3; the D gene is possibly TRBD2 (5 bases). Germline-derived CDR1 and CDR2 are SGHTA and FQGNSA. Trimming took off 1 base at V and 2 bases at J, with 13 bases between the two ends. This CDR3 region has 16 residues.

The V call is TRBV6-1, the J call TRBJ2-1, with 7 bases lining up with TRBD1. The ends lost 6 bases at V and 4 bases at J; junction bases unmatched: 9. The CDR3 is 15 amino acids. CDR1 is MNHNS and CDR2 is SASEGT in the germline V gene. CDR3 nucleotides: TGTGCCAGCAGGCTAGGGGGCCCCACTTACAATGAGCAGTTCTTC. Protein sequence: CASRLGGPTYNEQFF.

This clonotype was detected only a few times. This chain links TRBV12-3 or TRBV12-4 with TRBJ2-3; 10 nucleotides line up with TRBD1. The trim removed 7 bases at V and 5 bases at J, leaving 9 bases unmatched. This CDR3 contains 15 residues. CDR3 nucleotide sequence: TGTGCCAGCACCCTACGACAGGGGGCGAAAGATACGCAGTATTTT. As protein: CASTLRQGAKDTQYF.

This clonotype was seen a handful of times. The V call is TRBV7-2, the J call TRBJ2-5, with a weak D call TRBD2 (6 bases). Germline CDR1 and CDR2: SGHTA and FQGNSA. The CDR3 runs to 15 residues. Trimming shortened V by 5 bases and J by 3 bases, and 16 bases separated the two germline ends. CDR3 in DNA: TGTGCCAGCAGCCCTACCGCTGGGACTGAAGAGACCCAGTACTTC. Its translation: CASSPTAGTEETQYF.

This chain links TRBV5-5 with TRBJ2-5, with 10 bases fitting TRBD1. Germline values: CDR1 SGHKS, CDR2 YYEKEE (reference sequence). V was clipped by 0 bases and J by 1 base; unmatched bases: 3. This CDR3 is 16 amino acids long. CDR3 in amino acids: CASSLGGTGVQETQYF. Here the CDR3 DNA reads TGTGCCAGCAGCTTGGGGGGGACAGGGGTCCAAGAGACCCAGTACTTC.